A selection of T cell receptor beta chains follows, all from one sample in a study of cytomegalovirus exposure and HLA in healthy donors. The data were produced by immunoSEQ multiplex PCR, yet TCRdb's version contains in-frame clones alone and is incomplete. The profile shows roughly 100,000 clones, 60% to 85% of them singletons. Sequences were obtained from PBMCs. These receptors originate from a man aged 50 to 59 in good health and CMV-seropositive. The CDR3 runs from the conserved cysteine through the conserved F or W. The D gene is left open where the match is weak. The size field is filled for only some rows; it gives once, few, many or a size class.

d_gene	abundance	v_gene	j_gene	CDR3aa	CDR3nt
.	.	TRBV25-1	TRBJ2-5	CASSFSRGYQETQYF	TGTGCCAGCAGCTTCTCGAGGGGGTACCAAGAGACCCAGTACTTC
.	.	TRBV19	TRBJ2-7	CASSIVGALIHEQYF	TGTGCCAGTAGTATCGTGGGGGCGCTTATCCACGAGCAGTACTTC
TRBD2	.	TRBV7-7	TRBJ2-2	CASSLTLAGPTGELFF	TGTGCCAGCAGCTTAACACTAGCGGGGCCCACCGGGGAGCTGTTTTTT
TRBD2	.	TRBV28	TRBJ2-7	CASSAPGLAGAYEQYF	TGTGCCAGCAGTGCTCCGGGACTAGCGGGAGCGTACGAGCAGTACTTC
TRBD2	.	TRBV7-9	TRBJ2-5	CASSFTGLAGREQETQYF	TGTGCCAGCAGCTTCACGGGACTAGCGGGTAGGGAACAAGAGACCCAGTACTTC
.	.	TRBV4-1	TRBJ2-1	CASSPLAYNEQFF	TGCGCCAGCAGTCCTCTAGCGTACAATGAGCAGTTCTTC
TRBD2	.	TRBV6-4	TRBJ2-1	CASSDESGGPNEQFF	TGTGCCAGCAGTGACGAATCGGGAGGGCCCAATGAGCAGTTCTTC
.	.	TRBV19	TRBJ2-1	CASSISPDSRNEQFF	TGTGCCAGTAGTATATCCCCCGACAGCCGCAATGAGCAGTTCTTC
TRBD1	.	TRBV15	TRBJ1-4	CATSRDRRGSEKLFF	TGTGCCACCAGCAGAGATCGCAGGGGGTCCGAAAAACTGTTTTTT
TRBD1	.	TRBV29-1	TRBJ2-3	CSVEGTGGEADTQYF	TGCAGCGTCGAAGGGACAGGGGGGGAAGCAGATACGCAGTATTTT
.	.	TRBV6-5	TRBJ1-6	CASSYSFSYNSPLHF	TGTGCCAGCAGTTACTCGTTCAGCTATAATTCACCCCTCCACTTT
TRBD1	.	TRBV28	TRBJ2-3	CASSLVGTGFDTQYF	TGTGCCAGCAGTTTAGTCGGGACAGGGTTTGATACGCAGTATTTT
TRBD2	.	TRBV19	TRBJ2-5	CASTPSGVQETQYF	TGTGCCAGTACCCCGAGCGGGGTCCAAGAGACCCAGTACTTC
TRBD1	.	TRBV10-2	TRBJ1-2	CASSQGAGGYTF	TGCGCCAGCAGCCAGGGGGCGGGAGGCTACACCTTC
TRBD1	.	TRBV18	TRBJ2-5	CASSPGQGRTGTQYF	TGTGCCAGCTCACCCGGACAGGGGCGTACCGGAACCCAGTACTTC
.	.	TRBV28	TRBJ1-1	CASSPSGGTDTEAFF	TGTGCCAGCAGCCCATCGGGGGGGACGGACACTGAAGCTTTCTTT
.	.	TRBV2	TRBJ1-5	CASSRQVEQPQHF	TGTGCCAGCAGTAGACAGGTGGAGCAGCCCCAGCATTTT
.	.	TRBV19	TRBJ1-4	CASSQYRGEKLFF	TGTGCCAGTAGCCAGTACCGGGGGGAAAAACTGTTTTTT
.	.	TRBV28	TRBJ2-6	CASSDPGGRPNVLTF	TGTGCCAGCAGCGATCCGGGGGGCCGGCCCAACGTCCTGACTTTC
TRBD1	.	TRBV6-1	TRBJ1-1	CASKTGMMNTEAFF	TGTGCCAGCAAGACAGGGATGATGAACACTGAAGCTTTCTTT
.	.	TRBV6-5	TRBJ2-2	CASSSSLGWDTGELFF	TGTGCCAGCAGTTCTTCACTGGGCTGGGACACCGGGGAGCTGTTTTTT
TRBD2	few	TRBV9	TRBJ2-1	CASSAGTSRNEQFF	TGTGCCAGCAGCGCAGGGACTAGCAGAAATGAGCAGTTCTTC
TRBD1	.	TRBV7-2	TRBJ2-7	CASSFTGVSYEQYF	TGTGCCAGCAGCTTTACAGGGGTCTCCTACGAGCAGTACTTC
TRBD1	.	TRBV19	TRBJ1-1	CASSITKGAGFAEAFF	TGTGCCAGTAGTATCACAAAGGGGGCAGGTTTCGCTGAAGCTTTCTTT
.	.	TRBV20-1	TRBJ2-7	CSALLGREQYF	TGCAGTGCCTTACTGGGGCGCGAGCAGTACTTC